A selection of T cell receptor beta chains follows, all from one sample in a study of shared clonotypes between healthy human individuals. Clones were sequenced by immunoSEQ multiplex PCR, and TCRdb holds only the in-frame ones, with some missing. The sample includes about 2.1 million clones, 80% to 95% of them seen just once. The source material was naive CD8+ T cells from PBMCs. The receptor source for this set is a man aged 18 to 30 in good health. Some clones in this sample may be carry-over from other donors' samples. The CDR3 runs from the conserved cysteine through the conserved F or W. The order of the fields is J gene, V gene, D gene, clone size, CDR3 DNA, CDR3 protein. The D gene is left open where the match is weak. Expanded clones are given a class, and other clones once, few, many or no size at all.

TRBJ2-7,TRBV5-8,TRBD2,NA,TGTGCCAGCAGCGCCTATACCGGGACTAGCGGGAGGGTGTCCTACGAGCAGTACTTC,CASSAYTGTSGRVSYEQYF
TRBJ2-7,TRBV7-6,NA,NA,TGTGCCAGCAGCGCCGACATCACGGGACAAAACTACGAGCAGTACTTC,CASSADITGQNYEQYF
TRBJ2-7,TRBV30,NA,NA,TGTGCCTGGAGACCTCTCGGACTCTCGTACGAGCAGTACTTC,CAWRPLGLSYEQYF
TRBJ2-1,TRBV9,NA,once,TGTGCCAGCAGCGTAGAGTGGGGGGAAGGCAATGAGCAGTTCTTC,CASSVEWGEGNEQFF
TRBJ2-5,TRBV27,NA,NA,TGTGCCAGCAGTAGGGGGAGAGAGCCGGCGCCTCAGTACTTC,CASSRGREPAPQYF
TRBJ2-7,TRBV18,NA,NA,TGTGCCAGCTCACCGAATGTGGGAACCTACGAGCAGTACTTC,CASSPNVGTYEQYF
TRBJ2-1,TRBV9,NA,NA,TGTGCCAGCAGCGTAGGGGGACCCTCCTACAATGAGCAGTTCTTC,CASSVGGPSYNEQFF
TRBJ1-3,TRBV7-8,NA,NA,TGTGCCAGCAGCTTAACCCCCGGGGACTCTGGAAACACCATATATTTT,CASSLTPGDSGNTIYF
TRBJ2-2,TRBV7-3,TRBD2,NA,TGTGCCAGCAGCTTAGGGACTAGCGGGCCCCGGCGGGACACCGGGGAGCTGTTTTTT,CASSLGTSGPRRDTGELFF
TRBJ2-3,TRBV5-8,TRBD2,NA,TGTGCCAGCAGCTTCGGACTAGCGGGAGGCACAGATACGCAGTATTTT,CASSFGLAGGTDTQYF
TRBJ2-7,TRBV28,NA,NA,TGTGCCAGCAGTTTATGGCGAAGAGAAAGCTCCTACGAGCAGTACTTC,CASSLWRRESSYEQYF
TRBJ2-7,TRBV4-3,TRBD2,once,TGCGCCAGCAGCCAAGATCTGACTAGGGAGGGAAGCTCCTACGAGCAGTACTTC,CASSQDLTREGSSYEQYF
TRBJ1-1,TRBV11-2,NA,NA,TGTGCCAGCAGCTTGGGGGTGAGCACTGAAGCTTTCTTT,CASSLGVSTEAFF
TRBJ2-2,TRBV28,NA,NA,TGTGCCAGCAGTTTATATGGGAACACCGGGGAGCTGTTTTTT,CASSLYGNTGELFF
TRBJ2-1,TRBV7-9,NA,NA,TGTGCCAGCAGCCCCGAGTATGTGAGATACAATGAGCAGTTCTTC,CASSPEYVRYNEQFF
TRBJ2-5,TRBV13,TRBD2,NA,TGTGCCAGCAGCCACAGAGAACTAGCGTACCAAGAGACCCAGTACTTC,CASSHRELAYQETQYF
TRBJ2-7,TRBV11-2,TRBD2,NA,TGTGCCAGCAGCTTATTAGCGGGGAGTAGCTACGAGCAGTACTTC,CASSLLAGSSYEQYF
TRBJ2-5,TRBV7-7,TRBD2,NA,TGTGCCAGCAGCTTGACCCTTAGCGGGGGCGTTGGGGAGACCCAGTACTTC,CASSLTLSGGVGETQYF
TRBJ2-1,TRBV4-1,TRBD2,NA,TGCGCCAGCAGCCAAGGACTAGCGGGAGTCTCCTACAATGAGCAGTTCTTC,CASSQGLAGVSYNEQFF
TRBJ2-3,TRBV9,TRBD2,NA,TGTGCCAGCAGCCCTGGGGGACTAGCGGGAGAAACGTATTTT,CASSPGGLAGETYF
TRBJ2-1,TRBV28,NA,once,TGTGCCAGCAGTTCTTATAACCTGGACAAGCCCAAGGGCAATGAGCAGTTCTTC,CASSSYNLDKPKGNEQFF
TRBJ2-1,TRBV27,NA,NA,TGTGCCAGCAGTGCATACACTTTAGAGGCACTCTCCTACAATGAGCAGTTCTTC,CASSAYTLEALSYNEQFF
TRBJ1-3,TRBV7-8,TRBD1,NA,TGTGCCAGCAGCCAGGGACAGGGGCAGGGAAACACCATATATTTT,CASSQGQGQGNTIYF
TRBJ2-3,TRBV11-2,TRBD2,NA,TGTGCCAGCAGCTTCGGACTAGCCGCTAGCACAGATACGCAGTATTTT,CASSFGLAASTDTQYF
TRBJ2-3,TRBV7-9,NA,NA,TGTGCCAGCAGCTCAATACCCTCAGATACGCAGTATTTT,CASSSIPSDTQYF
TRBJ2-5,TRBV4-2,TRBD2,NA,TGTGCCAGCAGCCCACTAGCGGGAGCCGAGTCATGGACCCAGTACTTC,CASSPLAGAESWTQYF
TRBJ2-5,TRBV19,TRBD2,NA,TGTGCCAGTAGGCCCCAATGGGGTAGCGGGAGTGGTGAGACCCAGTACTTC,CASRPQWGSGSGETQYF